Listed here is a single T cell receptor beta chain. The data were taken from a study of T-cell memory formation after mild COVID-19. With 2 bases clipped from V and 4 bases from J, the junction kept 10 bases outside the gene matches. This CDR3 region has 17 residues. The germline V gene has CDR1 LGHNA and CDR2 YSLEER. TCRdb ran MiXCR on the 5' RACE reads and lists one entry per CDR3 protein. Of some 350,000 distinct CDR3 sequences in the sample, approximately 16% were seen once. The sequenced sample was PBMCs or a T cell subset sorted from them (not recorded which). The TCR sequence derives from a man aged 18 to 29 who had mild COVID-19 (a few samples of this study predate the infection). Cell type and time point are not known. This chain joins TRBV4-3 and TRBJ1-4, with TRBD1 matching 7 bases. The CDR3 bases are TGCGCCAGCAGCCAACGGGTAGGGGGCGACAATAATGAAAAACTGTTTTTT. Its translation: CASSQRVGGDNNEKLFF.